The clone carrying this T cell receptor (beta chain) came up many times. Its antigen is not known. The study left out patients who had uncontrolled infection, other autoimmune disease, pregnancy or lactation. Amplification of TCR beta CDR3 regions was performed using RNA transcripts as template. In the first-round RT-PCR of the TCR CDR3, the HTBI primer set was used. TCRdb itself ran the multiplex PCR reads through MiXCR, one entry per CDR3 protein. The sample yields 550,000 to 850,000 distinct CDR3 sequences, around a sixth seen once. The data were obtained in a study of T cells in Graves' hyperthyroidism and ophthalmopathy. This CDR3 is 16 amino acids long. V was shortened by 7 bases and J by 4 bases, with 21 bases between the two germline ends. Study-wide findings and caveats: Stable hyperthyroidism was told apart from ophthalmopathy by a model built on 13 V-J features.

The chain is built from TRBV12-3 or TRBV12-4 and TRBJ2-3; D is perhaps TRBD1 (5 bases). What was sequenced was blood. This clonotype originated in a woman aged 45-59 years with Graves' hyperthyroidism that later progressed to Graves' ophthalmopathy. For the CDR3, the DNA is TGTGCCAGCAACCTACCTAGGGCAGGGAAAGCAGATACGCAGTATTTT. It is translated as CASNLPRAGKADTQYF.